The clone carrying this T cell receptor beta chain was recorded at least ten times. The antigen is undetermined. The data derive from a study of spatial heterogeneity in lung cancer. Points from the study as a whole: Estimation of coverage gave values of around 6.7% for alpha and about 14% for beta chains in tumor T cells. In tumors, expanded intratumoral alpha and beta TCR counts tracked mutation counts.

MiXCR was run by TCRdb on the 5' RACE reads, yielding one entry per CDR3 protein. The table includes approximately 9,600 distinct CDR3 sequences, under 8.5% detected once. Sample time point: sample taken at primary tumor resection. This CDR3 region has 18 residues. Germline values: CDR1 DFQATT, CDR2 SNEGSKA (reference sequence). Losses at the gene ends were 2 bases for V and 6 bases for J; bases not matched to a gene: 17. The clonotype comes from a male donor with early-stage non-small cell lung cancer. The sample consisted of lung tumor tissue, taken at surgery. This chain uses TRBV20-1 with TRBJ2-3, with 10 bases identical to TRBD2. This CDR3 is CSARKLAASGGPGDTQYF. In DNA form, the CDR3 reads TGCAGTGCTAGAAAGTTAGCGGCTAGCGGGGGCCCGGGGGATACGCAGTATTTT.